The 10 T cell receptor beta chains reported below all come from one sample, sequenced in a study of T cell responses to AZD1222 COVID-19 vaccine. The data were produced by immunoSEQ multiplex PCR, yet TCRdb's version contains in-frame clones alone and is incomplete. The sample records 120,000 or so clones, 80% to 95% being singletons. The material was peripheral blood, obtained 28 days after the second AZD1222 dose. These receptors were collected from an adult who received the AZD1222 COVID-19 vaccine.

The chain uses TRBV19 and TRBJ1-5; tentative D call: TRBD1 (5 bases). The CDR3 has 14 amino acids. CDR1 and CDR2 (germline): LNHDA, SQIVND (reference sequence). Trimming pared 2 bases from V and 4 bases from J, leaving 9 bases between. In DNA form, the CDR3 reads TGTGCCAGTAGTATAAGGACAAAAAATCAGCCCCAGCATTTT. Translated: CASSIRTKNQPQHF.

There are a few counts of this clone. The chain has TRBV2 and TRBJ2-1; D not certain. V lost 7 bases to trimming and J lost 0 bases, with 13 bases between them. Germline CDR1 and CDR2: SNHLY and FYNNEI. The CDR3 is made up of 15 amino acids. The CDR3 here is CASTKGGSSYNEQFF. In DNA, the CDR3 is TGTGCCAGCACGAAGGGTGGCAGCTCCTACAATGAGCAGTTCTTC. The complete variable domain, with remaining parts taken from reference TRBV2 and TRBJ2-1, reads EPEVTQTPSHQVTQMGQEVILRCVPISNHLYFYWYRQILGQKVEFLVSFYNNEISEKSEIFDDQFSVERPDGSNFTLKIRSTKLEDSAMYFCASTKGGSSYNEQFFGPGTRLTVL.

The V and J genes are TRBV19 and TRBJ2-7; 13 nucleotides match TRBD2. Unmatched junction bases numbered 3, after V lost 1 base and J lost 3 bases. The CDR3 is made up of 16 amino acids. CDR1 and CDR2 (germline): LNHDA, SQIVND (reference sequence). The CDR3 here is CASSIAGTSGVYEQYF. In nucleotides, the CDR3 is TGTGCCAGTAGTATAGCCGGGACTAGCGGGGTCTACGAGCAGTACTTC.

This chain links TRBV10-3 with TRBJ1-6, with D perhaps TRBD1 (5 bases). There are 13 residues in the CDR3. The V end lost 6 bases, the J end lost 5 bases, and 8 bases lay between the germline ends. CDR1 and CDR2 (germline): ENHRY, SYGVKD. The CDR3 region is CAISMGDNSPLHF. CDR3 sequence (DNA): TGTGCCATCAGCATGGGGGATAATTCACCCCTCCACTTT.

The J gene is TRBJ1-2, the V gene TRBV12-3 or TRBV12-4; D ambiguous. This CDR3 has 13 amino acids. Trimming left V 5 bases short and J 5 bases short, with 12 bases between. The CDR3 loop is CASSKGRRYGYTF. As DNA, the CDR3 is TGTGCCAGCAGTAAGGGCAGACGGTATGGCTACACCTTC.

The J gene is TRBJ1-1, the V gene TRBV18; D gene uncertain. This CDR3 contains 13 residues. The germline V and J ends were trimmed by 3 bases and 5 bases, with 10 bases remaining between them. Looked up from germline, CDR1 is KGHSH and CDR2 is LQKENI. The CDR3 sequence is CASSPEGGTEAFF. CDR3 coding DNA: TGTGCCAGCTCACCCGAGGGAGGGACTGAAGCTTTCTTT.

This chain uses TRBV4-1 with TRBJ1-1; 10 bases align to TRBD1. Germline CDR1 reads MGHRA; CDR2 reads YSYEKL. The junction had 7 bases not matched to a gene; V was cut back by 4 bases and J by 5 bases. This CDR3 has 15 amino acids. CDR3 sequence (DNA): TGCGCCAGCAGCCCCCGACAGGGGGCTTATACTGAAGCTTTCTTT. Its protein is CASSPRQGAYTEAFF.

This clone was seen just once. The chain combines TRBV19 with TRBJ2-7; no firm D call. The CDR3 covers 15 residues. CDR1 is LNHDA, CDR2 SQIVND, per germline (reference sequence). V was pared by 3 bases and J by 0 bases, with 12 bases between. CDR3 residues: CASSIYAYSSYEQYF. CDR3 DNA sequence: TGTGCCAGTAGTATCTACGCCTATAGCTCCTACGAGCAGTACTTC.

The genes are TRBV10-1 and TRBJ2-3; D is undetermined. V gave up 4 bases and J gave up 3 bases, with 8 bases separating them. The CDR3 has 13 residues. Germline lookup yields CDR1 WNHNN and CDR2 SYGVQD (reference sequence). CDR3 sequence reads: CASSVHPTDTQYF. In nucleotides, the CDR3 is TGCGCCAGCAGTGTTCACCCGACAGATACGCAGTATTTT.

This chain links TRBV6-2 or TRBV6-3 with TRBJ1-5, with D unclear. Germline values: CDR1 MNHEY, CDR2 SVGEGT. The CDR3 runs 14 residues. Trimming took 6 bases from V and 1 from J, leaving 10 bases between them. CDR3 sequence (DNA): TGTGCCAGCAGCATGGATGTAAGCAATCAGCCCCAGCATTTT. This gives the protein CASSMDVSNQPQHF.